Listed below are T cell receptor beta chains from one sample, sequenced in a study of regulatory T cells in long-lasting Graves disease. TCRdb independently ran MiXCR on the multiplex PCR reads; one entry per CDR3 protein. The sample holds about 440,000 distinct CDR3 sequences; roughly 15% are singletons and the top ten take about 11%. These records were also assigned to another study, of T cells in Graves' hyperthyroidism and ophthalmopathy.

This specimen was peripheral blood mononuclear cells (PBMCs), taken at new diagnosis, from a patient treated with antithyroid drugs. Source of these receptors: a young woman with Graves disease. Both conserved end residues are trimmed from each CDR3. The size entry is marked missing in some rows and otherwise reads once, few, many or a size class.

TRBV2	12	TRBJ2-2	many	ASSEAAETGELF
TRBV20-1	11	TRBJ1-5	few	SSQKEPDQPQH
TRBV15	15	TRBJ1-2	few	AISRRRQDPANYGYT
TRBV28	9	TRBJ1-1	many	ASSLRSEAF
TRBV4-1	15	TRBJ2-3	NA	ASSQVWSGGGTDTQY
TRBV4-1	14	TRBJ2-3	few	ASSQDADRSTDTQY
TRBV7-9	14	TRBJ2-1	many	ASTGLLDGPYNERF
TRBV6-1	13	TRBJ2-1	NA	ASSILAGGWNEQF
TRBV27	10	TRBJ2-1	NA	ASSLSGGPQF
TRBV27	11	TRBJ1-5	many	ASRRDRAQPQH
TRBV28	9	TRBJ1-1	many	ASSFPTEAF
TRBV7-9	11	TRBJ2-7	NA	ASARDSGYEQY
TRBV20-1	10	TRBJ2-1	few	SASHRLAEQF
TRBV7-9	12	TRBJ2-3	many	ASSVGTDTDTQY
TRBV5-1	14	TRBJ2-2	many	ASSLSAGGNTGELF
TRBV11-1	14	TRBJ2-3	many	ASSQDGTSATDTQY